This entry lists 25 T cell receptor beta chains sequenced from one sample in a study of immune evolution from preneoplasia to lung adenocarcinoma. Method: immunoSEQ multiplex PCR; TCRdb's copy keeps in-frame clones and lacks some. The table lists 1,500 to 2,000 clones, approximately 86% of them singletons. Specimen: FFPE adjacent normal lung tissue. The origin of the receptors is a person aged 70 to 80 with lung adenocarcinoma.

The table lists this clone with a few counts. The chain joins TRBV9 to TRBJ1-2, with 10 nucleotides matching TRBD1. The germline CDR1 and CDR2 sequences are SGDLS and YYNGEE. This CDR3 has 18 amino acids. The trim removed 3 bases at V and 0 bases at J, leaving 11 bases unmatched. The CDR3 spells CASSGGQGRTDTNYGYTF. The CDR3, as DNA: TGTGCCAGCAGCGGGGGACAGGGGAGAACCGATACTAACTATGGCTACACCTTC.

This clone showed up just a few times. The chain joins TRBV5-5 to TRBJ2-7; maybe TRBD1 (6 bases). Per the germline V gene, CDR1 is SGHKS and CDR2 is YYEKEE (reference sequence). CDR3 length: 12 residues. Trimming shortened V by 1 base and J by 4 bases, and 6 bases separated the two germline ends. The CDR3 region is CASSLTGYEQYF. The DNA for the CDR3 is TGTGCCAGCAGCTTGACAGGGTACGAGCAGTACTTC.

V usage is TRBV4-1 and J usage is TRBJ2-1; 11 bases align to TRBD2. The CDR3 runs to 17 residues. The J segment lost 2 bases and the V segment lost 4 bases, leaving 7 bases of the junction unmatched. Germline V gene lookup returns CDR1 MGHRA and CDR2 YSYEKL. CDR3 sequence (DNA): TGCGCCAGCAGCCCGAAACTAGCGGGAGTGACCTACAATGAGCAGTTCTTC. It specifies CASSPKLAGVTYNEQFF.

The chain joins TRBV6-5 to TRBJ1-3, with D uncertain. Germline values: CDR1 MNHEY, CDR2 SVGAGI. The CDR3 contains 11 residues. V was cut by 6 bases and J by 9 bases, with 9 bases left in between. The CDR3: CASRAGGTIYF. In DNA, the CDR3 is TGTGCCAGCAGAGCAGGTGGCACCATATATTTT.

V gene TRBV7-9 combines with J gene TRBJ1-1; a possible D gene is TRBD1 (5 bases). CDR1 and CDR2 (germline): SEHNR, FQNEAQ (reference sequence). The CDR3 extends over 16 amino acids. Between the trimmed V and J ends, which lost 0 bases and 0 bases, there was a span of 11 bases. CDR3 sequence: CASSLAPQGMNTEAFF. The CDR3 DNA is TGTGCCAGCAGCTTAGCGCCCCAGGGCATGAACACTGAAGCTTTCTTT.

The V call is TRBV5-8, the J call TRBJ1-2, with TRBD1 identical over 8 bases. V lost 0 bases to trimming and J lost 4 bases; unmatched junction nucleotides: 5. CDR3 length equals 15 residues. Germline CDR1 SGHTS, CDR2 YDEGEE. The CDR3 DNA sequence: TGTGCCAGCAGCTTGGACAGGGGGTTTGCCTATGGCTACACCTTC. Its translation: CASSLDRGFAYGYTF. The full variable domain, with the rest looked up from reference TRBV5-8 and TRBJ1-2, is EAGVTQSPTHLIKTRGQQATLRCSPISGHTSVYWYQQALGLGLQFLLWYDEGEERNRGNFPPRFSGRQFPNYSSELNVNALELEDSALYLCASSLDRGFAYGYTFGSGTRLTVV.

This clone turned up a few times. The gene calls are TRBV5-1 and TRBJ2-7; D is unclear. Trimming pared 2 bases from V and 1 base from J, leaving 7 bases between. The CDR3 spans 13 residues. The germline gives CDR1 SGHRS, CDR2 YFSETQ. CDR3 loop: CASSFGGSYEQYF. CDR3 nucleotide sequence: TGCGCCAGCAGCTTCGGCGGTTCCTACGAGCAGTACTTC. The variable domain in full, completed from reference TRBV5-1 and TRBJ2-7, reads KAGVTQTPRYLIKTRGQQVTLSCSPISGHRSVSWYQQTPGQGLQFLFEYFSETQRNKGNFPGRFSGRQFSNSRSEMNVSTLELGDSALYLCASSFGGSYEQYFGPGTRLTVT.

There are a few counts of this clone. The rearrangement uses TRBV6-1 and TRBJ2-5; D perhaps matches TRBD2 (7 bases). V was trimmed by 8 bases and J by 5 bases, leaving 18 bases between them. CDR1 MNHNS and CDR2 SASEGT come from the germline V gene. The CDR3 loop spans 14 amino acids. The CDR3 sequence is CASSPGPGGETQYF. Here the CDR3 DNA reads TGTGCCAGCTCTCCTGGTCCGGGGGGCGAGACCCAGTACTTC.

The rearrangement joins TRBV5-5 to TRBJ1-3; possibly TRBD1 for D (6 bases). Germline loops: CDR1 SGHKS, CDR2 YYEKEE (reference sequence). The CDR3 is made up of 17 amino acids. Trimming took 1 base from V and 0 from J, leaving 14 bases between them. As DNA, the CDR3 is TGTGCCAGCAGCTTGACGGGGGCCATCAGCTCTGGAAACACCATATATTTT. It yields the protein CASSLTGAISSGNTIYF.

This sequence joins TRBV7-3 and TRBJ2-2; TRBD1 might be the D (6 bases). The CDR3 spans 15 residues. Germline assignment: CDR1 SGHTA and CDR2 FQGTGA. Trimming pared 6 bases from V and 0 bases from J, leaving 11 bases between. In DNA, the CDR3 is TGTGCCAGCAGTTCACAGGGCACGAACACCGGGGAGCTGTTTTTT. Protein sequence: CASSSQGTNTGELFF.

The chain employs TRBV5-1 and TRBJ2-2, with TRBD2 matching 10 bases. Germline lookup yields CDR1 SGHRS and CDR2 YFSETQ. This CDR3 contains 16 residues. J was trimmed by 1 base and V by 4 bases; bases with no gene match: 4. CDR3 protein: CASSHRTSGNTGELFF. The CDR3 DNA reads TGCGCCAGCAGCCACCGGACTAGCGGGAACACCGGGGAGCTGTTTTTT.

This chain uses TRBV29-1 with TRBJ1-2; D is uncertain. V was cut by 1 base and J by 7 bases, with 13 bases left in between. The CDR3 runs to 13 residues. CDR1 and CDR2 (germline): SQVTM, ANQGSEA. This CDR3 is CSVEVEGPGGYTF. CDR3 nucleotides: TGCAGCGTTGAAGTGGAAGGTCCTGGTGGCTACACCTTC.

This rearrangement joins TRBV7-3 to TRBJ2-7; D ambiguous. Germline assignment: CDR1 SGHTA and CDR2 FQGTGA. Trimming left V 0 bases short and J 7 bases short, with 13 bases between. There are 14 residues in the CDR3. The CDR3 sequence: CASSLTPPPQEQYF. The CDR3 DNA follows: TGTGCCAGCAGCTTAACACCTCCCCCCCAGGAGCAGTACTTC.

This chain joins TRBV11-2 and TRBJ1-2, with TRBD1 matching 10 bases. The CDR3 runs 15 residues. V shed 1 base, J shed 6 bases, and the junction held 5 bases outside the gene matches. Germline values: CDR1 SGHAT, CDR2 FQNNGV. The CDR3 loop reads CASSLAGGTGDGYTF. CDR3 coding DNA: TGTGCCAGCAGCTTAGCCGGCGGGACAGGGGATGGCTACACCTTC. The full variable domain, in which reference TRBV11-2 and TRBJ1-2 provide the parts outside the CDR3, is EAGVAQSPRYKIIEKRQSVAFWCNPISGHATLYWYQQILGQGPKLLIQFQNNGVVDDSQLPKDRFSAERLKGVDSTLKIQPAKLEDSAVYLCASSLAGGTGDGYTFGSGTRLTVV.

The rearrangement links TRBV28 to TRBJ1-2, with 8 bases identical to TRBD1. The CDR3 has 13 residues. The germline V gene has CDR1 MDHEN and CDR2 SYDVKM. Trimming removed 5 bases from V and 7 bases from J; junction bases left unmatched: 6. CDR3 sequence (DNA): TGTGCCAGCAGTCAGCAGGGGGCGCTTGGCTACACCTTC. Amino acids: CASSQQGALGYTF.

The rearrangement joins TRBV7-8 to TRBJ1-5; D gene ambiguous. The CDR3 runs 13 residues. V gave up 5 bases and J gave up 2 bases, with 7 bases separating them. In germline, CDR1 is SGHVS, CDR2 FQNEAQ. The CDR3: CASSSFGNQPQHF. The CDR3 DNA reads TGTGCCAGCAGCAGCTTCGGCAATCAGCCCCAGCATTTT. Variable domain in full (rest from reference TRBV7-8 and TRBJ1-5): GAGVSQSPRYKVAKRGQDVALRCDPISGHVSLFWYQQALGQGPEFLTYFQNEAQLDKSGLPSDRFFAERPEGSVSTLKIQRTQQEDSAVYLCASSSFGNQPQHFGDGTRLSIL.

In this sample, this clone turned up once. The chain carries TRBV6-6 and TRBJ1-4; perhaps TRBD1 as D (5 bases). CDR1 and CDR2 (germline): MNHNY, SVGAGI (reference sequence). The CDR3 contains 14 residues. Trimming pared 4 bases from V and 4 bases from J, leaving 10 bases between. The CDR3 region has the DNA TGTGCCAGCAGTTTGACAGCCTTTAATGAAAAACTGTTTTTT. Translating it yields CASSLTAFNEKLFF.

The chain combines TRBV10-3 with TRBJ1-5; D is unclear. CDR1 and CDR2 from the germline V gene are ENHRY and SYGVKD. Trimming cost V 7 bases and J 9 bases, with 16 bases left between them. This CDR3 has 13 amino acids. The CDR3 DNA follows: TGTGCCATCAAAGAGCCGGGGTTAGTGCCCCAGCATTTT. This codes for CAIKEPGLVPQHF.

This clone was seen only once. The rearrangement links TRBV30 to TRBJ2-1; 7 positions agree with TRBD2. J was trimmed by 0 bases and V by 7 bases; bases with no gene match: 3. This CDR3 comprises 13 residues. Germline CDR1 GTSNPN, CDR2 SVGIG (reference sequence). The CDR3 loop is CALKRGSYNEQFF. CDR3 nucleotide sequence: TGTGCCTTAAAGCGGGGCTCCTACAATGAGCAGTTCTTC. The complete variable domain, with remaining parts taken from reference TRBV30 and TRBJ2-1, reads SQTIHQWPATLVQPVGSPLSLECTVEGTSNPNLYWYRQAAGRGLQLLFYSVGIGQISSEVPQNLSASRPQDRQFILSSKKLLLSDSGFYLCALKRGSYNEQFFGPGTRLTVL.

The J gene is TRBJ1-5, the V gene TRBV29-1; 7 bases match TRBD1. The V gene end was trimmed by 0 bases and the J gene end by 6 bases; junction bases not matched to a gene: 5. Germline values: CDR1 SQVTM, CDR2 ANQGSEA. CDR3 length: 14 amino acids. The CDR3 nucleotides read TGCAGCGTTGAAGAGACAGGGTCGGGTCAGCCCCAGCATTTT. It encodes CSVEETGSGQPQHF.

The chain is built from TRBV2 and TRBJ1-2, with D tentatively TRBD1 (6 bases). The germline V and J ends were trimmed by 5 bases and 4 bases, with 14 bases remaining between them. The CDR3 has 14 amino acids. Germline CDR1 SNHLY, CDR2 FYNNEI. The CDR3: CASSPGQNLYGYTF. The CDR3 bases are TGTGCCAGCAGTCCAGGACAGAATCTCTATGGCTACACCTTC.

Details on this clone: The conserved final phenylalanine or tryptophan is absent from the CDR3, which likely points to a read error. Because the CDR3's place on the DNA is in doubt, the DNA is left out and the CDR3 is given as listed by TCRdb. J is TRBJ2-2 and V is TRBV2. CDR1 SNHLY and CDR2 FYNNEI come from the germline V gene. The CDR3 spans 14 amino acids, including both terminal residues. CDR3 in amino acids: CASNEGRGRSSLFC.

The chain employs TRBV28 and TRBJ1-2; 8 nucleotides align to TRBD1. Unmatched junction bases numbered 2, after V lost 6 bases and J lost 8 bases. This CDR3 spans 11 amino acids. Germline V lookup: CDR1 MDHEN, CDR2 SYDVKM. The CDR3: CASRGQVGYTF. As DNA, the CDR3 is TGTGCCAGCAGGGGACAGGTCGGCTACACCTTC.

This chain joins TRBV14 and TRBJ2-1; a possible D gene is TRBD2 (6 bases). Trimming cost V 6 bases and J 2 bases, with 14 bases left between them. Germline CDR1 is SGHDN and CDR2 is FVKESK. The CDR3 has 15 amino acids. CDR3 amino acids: CASSSSGVAYNEQFF. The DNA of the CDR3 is TGTGCCAGCAGTTCCTCGGGAGTCGCCTACAATGAGCAGTTCTTC.

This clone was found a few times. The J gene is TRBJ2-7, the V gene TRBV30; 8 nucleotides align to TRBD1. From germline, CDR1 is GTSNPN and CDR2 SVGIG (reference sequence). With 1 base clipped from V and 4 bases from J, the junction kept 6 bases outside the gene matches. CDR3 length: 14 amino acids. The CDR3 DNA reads TGTGCCTGGAGTGGACAGGGGTTTTGGTACGAGCAGTACTTC. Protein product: CAWSGQGFWYEQYF.